The present T cell receptor beta chain was sequenced within a study of blood T cell repertoires in COVID-19. Looking at the study overall: Donors in the United States, Italy and Spain gave samples during acute or convalescent COVID-19. PBMCs, B-cell-depleted T cells, or T cells provided the cDNA or gDNA that made up the material.

Here immunoSEQ multiplex PCR was the method, and the copy in TCRdb shows in-frame clones only, minus some. This table has around 140,000 clones, approximately 89% appearing once. This receptor was obtained from a woman between 50 and 59 years old with acute or convalescent COVID-19. Sequencing was carried out using peripheral blood.

CDR3 sequence: CASRSEAGELFF. In DNA form, the CDR3 reads TGTGCCAGCAGGAGTGAGGCCGGGGAGCTGTTTTTT. This chain joins TRBV6-5 and TRBJ2-2; no definite D call. The V gene's germline CDR1 is MNHEY and CDR2 SVGAGI. The V and J ends lost 6 bases and 6 bases respectively, with 8 bases between them. This CDR3 has 12 residues.